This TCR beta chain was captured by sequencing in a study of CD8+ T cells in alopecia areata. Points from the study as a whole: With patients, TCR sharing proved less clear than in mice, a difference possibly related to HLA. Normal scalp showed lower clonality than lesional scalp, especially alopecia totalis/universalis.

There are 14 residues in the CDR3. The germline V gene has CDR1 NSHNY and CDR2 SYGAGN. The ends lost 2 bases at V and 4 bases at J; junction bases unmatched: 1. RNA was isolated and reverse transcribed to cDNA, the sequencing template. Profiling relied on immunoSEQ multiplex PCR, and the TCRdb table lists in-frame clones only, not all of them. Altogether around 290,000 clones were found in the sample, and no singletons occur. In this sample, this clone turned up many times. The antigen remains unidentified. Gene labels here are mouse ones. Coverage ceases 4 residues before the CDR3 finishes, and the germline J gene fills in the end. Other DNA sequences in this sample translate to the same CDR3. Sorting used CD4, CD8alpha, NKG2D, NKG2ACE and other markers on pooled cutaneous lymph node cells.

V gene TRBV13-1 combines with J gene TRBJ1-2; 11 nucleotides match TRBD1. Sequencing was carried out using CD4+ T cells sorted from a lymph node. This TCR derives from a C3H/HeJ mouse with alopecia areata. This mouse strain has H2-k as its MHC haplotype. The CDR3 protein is CASSEGTGGSDYTF. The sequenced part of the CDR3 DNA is TGTGCCAGCAGTGAAGGGACAGGGGGCTCC.